A selection of T cell receptor beta chains follows, all from one sample in a study of human T cells and chemical hapten exposure. Each CDR3 protein gets one entry after TCRdb re-called the RACE reads with MiXCR. Of around 56,000 distinct CDR3 sequences listed, 9.5% to 10% are singletons. Specimen: whole blood, collected in connection with sensitization to the hapten diphenylcyclopropenone (DPC). The source is a man aged 40-55 years with alopecia areata. Some clones in this sample may be carry-over from other donors' samples. Both conserved end residues are part of each CDR3. The D gene is left open where the match is weak. Clone size appears in some rows only: once, few, many, or a class for an expanded clone.

cdr3_nt cdr3_aa d_call j_call clone_size v_call
TGCAGTGCCCTTCACCGGGCCCCCCAAGGTGGGACGCAGTATTTT CSALHRAPQGGTQYF . TRBJ2-3 few TRBV20-1
TGCAGTGCTAGAGATAACCGGGGCCAAACGGACATTCAGTACTTC CSARDNRGQTDIQYF . TRBJ2-4 . TRBV20-1
TGTGCCAGCAGCTTGGGACTAGCGGGAGTATGGGAGCTGTTTTTT CASSLGLAGVWELFF TRBD2 TRBJ2-2 . TRBV5-6
TGCAGTGCTAGAGATGTGACAGCTTATAATTCACCCCTCCACTTT CSARDVTAYNSPLHF . TRBJ1-6 . TRBV20-1
TGTGCCATCAGTGAGGGGGTTGGCACAGATACGCAGTATTTT CAISEGVGTDTQYF . TRBJ2-3 many TRBV10-3
TGTGCCAGCAGTGAATTTAGGAGCACAGATACGCAGTATTTT CASSEFRSTDTQYF . TRBJ2-3 . TRBV2
TGTGCCTGGAGACGACAGTACTACGAGCAGTACTTC CAWRRQYYEQYF . TRBJ2-7 . TRBV30
TGTGCCAGCAGCTTAGTAGGGGTAGACTACGAGCAGTACTTC CASSLVGVDYEQYF . TRBJ2-7 few TRBV11-2
TGCGCCAGCAGCTCGGGACTAGCCTCCGAGTGGGAGCAGTACTTC CASSSGLASEWEQYF TRBD2 TRBJ2-7 few TRBV5-1
TGTGCCAGCAGCTTAGACAGGGCCTACGAGCAGTACTTC CASSLDRAYEQYF . TRBJ2-7 . TRBV7-8
TGCGCCGCCCGAGGTCGGGAGGGCCGGGAGACCCAGTACTTC CAARGREGRETQYF TRBD2 TRBJ2-5 many TRBV10-1
TGTGCCAGCAGTCCGACAGGGCCCAAAAACATTCAGTACTTC CASSPTGPKNIQYF TRBD1 TRBJ2-4 many TRBV28
TGTGCCAGCAGTGAGTCCAGGGCCGGGGAGCTGTTTTTT CASSESRAGELFF . TRBJ2-2 . TRBV2
TGTGCCAGCAGCCAAGATAAGTCTAGCGGGAGGCGCTCCTACAATGAGCAGTTCTTC CASSQDKSSGRRSYNEQFF TRBD2 TRBJ2-1 few TRBV4-2
TGTGCCAGCAGTTTGGACAGGGCCAATGAGCAGTTCTTC CASSLDRANEQFF TRBD1 TRBJ2-1 many TRBV27
TGTGCCAGTAGCAGGGCAACTAATGAAAAACTGTTTTTT CASSRATNEKLFF . TRBJ1-4 many TRBV19
TGTGCCAGCAGCCGTTCCCGGACAGGTCTTTCCTACGAGCAGTACTTC CASSRSRTGLSYEQYF TRBD1 TRBJ2-7 few TRBV11-2
TGTGCCAGCAGTTACCACCGGGTCCAAGGGGAGCAGTTCTTC CASSYHRVQGEQFF . TRBJ2-1 few TRBV6-2/TRBV6-3
TGCGCCAGCAGCTTGGCCACTAGCGCAGTCAATGAGCAGTTCTTC CASSLATSAVNEQFF TRBD2 TRBJ2-1 . TRBV5-1
TGTGCCAGCAGCTTAACCGTCGATATTGGGACTAGCGGGAGGGCCGGGACAGATACGCAGTATTTT CASSLTVDIGTSGRAGTDTQYF TRBD2 TRBJ2-3 . TRBV7-3
TGTGCCAGCAGCTCTCCATTCCACTACGAGCAGTACTTC CASSSPFHYEQYF . TRBJ2-7 few TRBV11-2
TGTGCCAGCAGTGAAACTGGGAACACTGAAGCTTTCTTT CASSETGNTEAFF . TRBJ1-1 many TRBV2
TGTGCCAGCAGCGTCAGCGGGAGACACACAGATACGCAGTATTTT CASSVSGRHTDTQYF TRBD2 TRBJ2-3 many TRBV7-2
TGTGCCAGCTCACCAATTTCAGGGGGTTATCAGCCCCAGCATTTT CASSPISGGYQPQHF TRBD1 TRBJ1-5 . TRBV18
TGCGCCAGCAGTGACGGGGCGGCTGGCACAGATACGCAGTATTTT CASSDGAAGTDTQYF . TRBJ2-3 many TRBV10-1
TGTGCCAGCAGTTTAGGACAGGGGGCAGCAACTAATGAAAAACTGTTTTTT CASSLGQGAATNEKLFF TRBD1 TRBJ1-4 many TRBV28
TGCGCCAGCAGCTTGCTCGGGCAGAACACCGGGGAGCTGTTTTTT CASSLLGQNTGELFF . TRBJ2-2 many TRBV5-1
TGTGCCAGTAGTGCCCGGGACAGGGGGGTGGATGAGCAGTTCTTC CASSARDRGVDEQFF TRBD1 TRBJ2-1 many TRBV19
TGCGCCAGCAGCCAAGATGCGGCTAGCGGGCCCCCCTACGAGCAGTACTTC CASSQDAASGPPYEQYF TRBD2 TRBJ2-7 few TRBV4-1
TGTGCCAGTAGATCAGGGGATGAAAAACTGTTTTTT CASRSGDEKLFF . TRBJ1-4 many TRBV19
TGTGCCAGCAGACCTACAGGGGGGTCTTCCGGGGCCAACGTCCTGACTTTC CASRPTGGSSGANVLTF TRBD1 TRBJ2-6 few TRBV27
TGTGCCACCAGCGGAACTAGAGCCGGGGCTTTCTTT CATSGTRAGAFF . TRBJ1-1 few TRBV15
TGTGCCAGCAACAGGGTCTCCATCTACGAGCAGTACTTC CASNRVSIYEQYF . TRBJ2-7 few TRBV5-8
TGTGCCAGCAGCCCCCAAGGAGGGGGCACTGAAGCTTTCTTT CASSPQGGGTEAFF . TRBJ1-1 many TRBV7-3
TGTGCCAGCAGCTTAGGGGCTAGCGGGAGCGGCACAGATACGCAGTATTTT CASSLGASGSGTDTQYF TRBD2 TRBJ2-3 many TRBV7-3
TGTGCCATCAGTCCATCGGGCGGGAGAAAGGATACGCAGTATTTT CAISPSGGRKDTQYF TRBD2 TRBJ2-3 . TRBV10-3
TGTGCCAGCAGCCCGAGCGGAGTCTACAATGAGCAGTTCTTC CASSPSGVYNEQFF . TRBJ2-1 . TRBV5-8
TGTGCCAGCAGCTTAGGTGGAATTGGCAATCAGCCCCAGCATTTT CASSLGGIGNQPQHF . TRBJ1-5 many TRBV7-2
TGTGCCAGCTCACCCCCGACAGGCGGAGCCTCCACAGATACGCAGTATTTT CASSPPTGGASTDTQYF . TRBJ2-3 . TRBV18
TGTGCCAGCTCATCGCGGTCAGAGACAGGGGGCAACATTCAGTACTTC CASSSRSETGGNIQYF TRBD1 TRBJ2-4 few TRBV18
TGTGCCAGCAGCCAAGTTGGGAATAGTAATGAGCAGTTCTTC CASSQVGNSNEQFF . TRBJ2-1 many TRBV14
TGTGCCAGTAGTATAGGGCCTAGCGGGAGGGCCGGTTACAATGAGCAGTTCTTC CASSIGPSGRAGYNEQFF TRBD2 TRBJ2-1 few TRBV19
TGCAGCGTTGGGACAGGGTTGAGGACAGATACGCAGTATTTT CSVGTGLRTDTQYF TRBD1 TRBJ2-3 many TRBV29-1
TGCAGTGCTAGGGGGACCCCGCAGACCTACAATGAGCAGTTCTTC CSARGTPQTYNEQFF . TRBJ2-1 many TRBV20-1
TGTGCCACCAGCAGAGTGCCAGCGGGGGTAGGGGACGAGCAGTACTTC CATSRVPAGVGDEQYF TRBD2 TRBJ2-7 few TRBV15
TGTGCCAGCAGTAATGGTGAGCAGTTCTTC CASSNGEQFF . TRBJ2-1 . TRBV2
TGTGCCAGCAGTTGGGGACAGACCTACGAGCAGTACTTC CASSWGQTYEQYF TRBD1 TRBJ2-7 . TRBV27